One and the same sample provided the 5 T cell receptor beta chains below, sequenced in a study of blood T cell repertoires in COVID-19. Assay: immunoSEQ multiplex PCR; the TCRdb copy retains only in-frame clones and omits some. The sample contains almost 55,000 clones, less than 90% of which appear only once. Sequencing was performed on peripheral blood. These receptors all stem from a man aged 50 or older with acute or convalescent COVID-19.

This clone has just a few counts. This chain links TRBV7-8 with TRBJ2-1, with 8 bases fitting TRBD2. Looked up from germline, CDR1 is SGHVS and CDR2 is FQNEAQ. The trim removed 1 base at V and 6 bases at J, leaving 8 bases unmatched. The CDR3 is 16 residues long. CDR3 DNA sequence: TGTGCCAGCAGCTTAGGAGGGGCGGGAGGTGGCAATGAGCAGTTCTTC. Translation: CASSLGGAGGGNEQFF.

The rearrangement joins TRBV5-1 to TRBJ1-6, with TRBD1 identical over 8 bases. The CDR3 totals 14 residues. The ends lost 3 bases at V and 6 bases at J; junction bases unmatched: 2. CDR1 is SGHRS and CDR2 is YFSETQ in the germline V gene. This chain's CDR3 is CASSWGQANSPLHF. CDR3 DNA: TGCGCCAGCAGCTGGGGACAGGCTAATTCACCCCTCCACTTT.

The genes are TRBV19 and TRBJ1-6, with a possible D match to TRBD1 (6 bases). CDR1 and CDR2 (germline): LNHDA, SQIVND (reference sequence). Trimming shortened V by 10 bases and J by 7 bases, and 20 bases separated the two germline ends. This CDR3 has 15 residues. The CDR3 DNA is TGTGCCACTAAAGGGGACACTGTTGGAAATTCACCCCTCCACTTT. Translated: CATKGDTVGNSPLHF.

The CDR3 spells CASSFPGTLQFF. The CDR3 region has the DNA TGTGCCAGCAGTTTTCCTGGGACTCTACAATTCTTC. The V and J genes are TRBV7-2 and TRBJ2-1, with D tentatively TRBD2 (6 bases). The CDR3 contains 12 residues. Per the germline V gene, CDR1 is SGHTA and CDR2 is FQGNSA. Trimming took off 6 bases at V and 16 bases at J, with 19 bases between the two ends.

The CDR3 reads CASSLAAGRGRETQYF. The DNA of the CDR3 is TGTGCCAGCAGCTTGGCCGCGGGCAGGGGTAGAGAGACCCAGTACTTC. The gene calls are TRBV7-8 and TRBJ2-5; TRBD1 might be the D (6 bases). The CDR3 covers 16 residues. V lost 3 bases to trimming and J lost 4 bases, with 18 bases between them. Germline V lookup: CDR1 SGHVS, CDR2 FQNEAQ.